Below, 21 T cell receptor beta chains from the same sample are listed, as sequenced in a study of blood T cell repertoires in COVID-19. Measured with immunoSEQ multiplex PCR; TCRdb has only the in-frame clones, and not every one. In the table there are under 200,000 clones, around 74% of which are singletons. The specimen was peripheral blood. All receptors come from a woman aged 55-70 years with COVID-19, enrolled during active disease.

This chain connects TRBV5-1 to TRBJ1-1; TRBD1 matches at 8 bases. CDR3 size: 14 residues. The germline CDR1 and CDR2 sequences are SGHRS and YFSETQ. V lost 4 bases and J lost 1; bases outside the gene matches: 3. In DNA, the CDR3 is TGCGCCAGCAGCGGGGGGACAGGGAACACTGAAGCTTTCTTT. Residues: CASSGGTGNTEAFF. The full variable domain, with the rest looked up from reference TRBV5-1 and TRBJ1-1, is KAGVTQTPRYLIKTRGQQVTLSCSPISGHRSVSWYQQTPGQGLQFLFEYFSETQRNKGNFPGRFSGRQFSNSRSEMNVSTLELGDSALYLCASSGGTGNTEAFFGQGTRLTVV.

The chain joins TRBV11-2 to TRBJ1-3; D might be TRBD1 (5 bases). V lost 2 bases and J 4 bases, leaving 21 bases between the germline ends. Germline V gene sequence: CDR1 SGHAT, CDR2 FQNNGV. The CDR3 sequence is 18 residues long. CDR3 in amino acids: CASSLHGGGGMRGNTIYF. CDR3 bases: TGTGCCAGCAGCTTACACGGTGGCGGGGGGATGAGAGGAAACACCATATATTTT.

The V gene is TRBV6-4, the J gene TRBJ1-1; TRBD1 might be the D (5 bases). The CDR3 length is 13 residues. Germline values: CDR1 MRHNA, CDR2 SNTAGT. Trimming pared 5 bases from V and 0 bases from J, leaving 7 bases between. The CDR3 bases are TGTGCCAGCAGTTCAGGGATGAACACTGAAGCTTTCTTT. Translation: CASSSGMNTEAFF.

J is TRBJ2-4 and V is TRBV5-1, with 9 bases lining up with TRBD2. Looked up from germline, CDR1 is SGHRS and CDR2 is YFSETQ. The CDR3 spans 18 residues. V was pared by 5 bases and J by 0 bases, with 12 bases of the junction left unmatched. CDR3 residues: CASREELAGGIAKNIQYF. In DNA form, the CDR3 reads TGCGCCAGCAGGGAGGAGTTGGCGGGAGGGATAGCCAAAAACATTCAGTACTTC.

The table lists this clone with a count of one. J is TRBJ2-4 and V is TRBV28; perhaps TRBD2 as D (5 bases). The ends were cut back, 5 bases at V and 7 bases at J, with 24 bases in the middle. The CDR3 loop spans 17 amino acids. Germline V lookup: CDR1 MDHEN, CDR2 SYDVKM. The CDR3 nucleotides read TGTGCCAGCAGTACCGTATGGGCTAGCCTAGTTGGGAACATTCAGTACTTC. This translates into CASSTVWASLVGNIQYF.

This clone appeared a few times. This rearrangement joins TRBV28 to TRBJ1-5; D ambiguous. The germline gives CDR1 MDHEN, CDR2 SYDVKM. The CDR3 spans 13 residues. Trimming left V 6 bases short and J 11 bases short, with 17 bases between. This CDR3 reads CASSRDLGETQHF. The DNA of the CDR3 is TGTGCCAGCAGCCGTGACCTTGGAGAAACCCAGCATTTT.

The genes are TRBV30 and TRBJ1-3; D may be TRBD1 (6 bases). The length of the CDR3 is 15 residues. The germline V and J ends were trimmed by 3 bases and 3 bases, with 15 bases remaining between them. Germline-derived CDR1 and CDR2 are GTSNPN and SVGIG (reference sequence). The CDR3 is CAWSPHTGLGNTIYF. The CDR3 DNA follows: TGTGCCTGGAGCCCTCACACAGGGCTTGGAAACACCATATATTTT.

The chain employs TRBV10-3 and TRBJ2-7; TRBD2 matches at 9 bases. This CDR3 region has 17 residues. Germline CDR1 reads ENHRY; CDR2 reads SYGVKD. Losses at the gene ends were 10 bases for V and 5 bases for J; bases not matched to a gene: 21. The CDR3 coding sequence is TGTGCCACCTCCCGGGTAGCGGGGGCCCGAGAGGGAGACGAGCAGTACGTC. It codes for CATSRVAGAREGDEQYV.

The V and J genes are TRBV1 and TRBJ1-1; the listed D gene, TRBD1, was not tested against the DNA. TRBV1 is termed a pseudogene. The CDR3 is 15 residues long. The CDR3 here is CTSSHVTDRNTEAFF. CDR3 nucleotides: TGCACCAGCAGCCACGTAACAGACAGGAACACTGAAGCTTTCTTT.

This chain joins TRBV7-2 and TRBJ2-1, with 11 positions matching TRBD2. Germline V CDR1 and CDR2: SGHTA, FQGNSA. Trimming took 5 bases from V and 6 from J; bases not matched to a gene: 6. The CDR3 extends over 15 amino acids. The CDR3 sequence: CASSLGTSGTNEQFF. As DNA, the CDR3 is TGTGCCAGCAGCCTGGGGACTAGCGGAACCAATGAGCAGTTCTTC.

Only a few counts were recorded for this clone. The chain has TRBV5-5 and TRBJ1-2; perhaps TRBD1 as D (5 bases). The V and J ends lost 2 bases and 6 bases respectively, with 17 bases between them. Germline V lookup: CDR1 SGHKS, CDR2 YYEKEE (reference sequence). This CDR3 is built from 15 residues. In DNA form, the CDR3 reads TGTGCCAGCAGCTTCCGGCAGGGAGGCGTGGATGGCTACACCTTC. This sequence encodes CASSFRQGGVDGYTF.

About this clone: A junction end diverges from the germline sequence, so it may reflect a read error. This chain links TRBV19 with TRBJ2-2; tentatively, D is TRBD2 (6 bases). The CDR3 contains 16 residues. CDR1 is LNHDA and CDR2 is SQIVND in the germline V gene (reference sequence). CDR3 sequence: CASSIRWLANPGELFF. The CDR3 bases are TGTGCCAGTAGTATACGGTGGCTAGCGAACCCCGGGGAGCTGTTTTTT.

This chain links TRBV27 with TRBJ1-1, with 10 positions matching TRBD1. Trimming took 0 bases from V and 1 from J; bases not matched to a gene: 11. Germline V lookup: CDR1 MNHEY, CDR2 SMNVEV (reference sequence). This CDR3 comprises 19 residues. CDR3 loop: CASSLSGRQGAEGNTEAFF. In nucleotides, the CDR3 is TGTGCCAGCAGTTTATCGGGGAGACAGGGGGCAGAAGGGAACACTGAAGCTTTCTTT.

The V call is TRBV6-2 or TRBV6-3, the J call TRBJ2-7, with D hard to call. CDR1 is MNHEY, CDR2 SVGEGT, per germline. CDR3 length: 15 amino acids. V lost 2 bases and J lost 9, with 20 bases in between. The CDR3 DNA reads TGTGCCAGCAGTTACCCCTCGCCGAGCACGGGTGGGCAGTACTTC. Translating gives CASSYPSPSTGGQYF.

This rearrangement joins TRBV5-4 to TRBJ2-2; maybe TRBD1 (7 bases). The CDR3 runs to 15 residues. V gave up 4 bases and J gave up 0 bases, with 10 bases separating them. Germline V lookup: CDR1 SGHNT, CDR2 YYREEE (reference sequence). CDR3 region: CASSQGGSNTGELFF. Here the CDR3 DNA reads TGTGCCAGCAGCCAGGGGGGTTCGAACACCGGGGAGCTGTTTTTT.

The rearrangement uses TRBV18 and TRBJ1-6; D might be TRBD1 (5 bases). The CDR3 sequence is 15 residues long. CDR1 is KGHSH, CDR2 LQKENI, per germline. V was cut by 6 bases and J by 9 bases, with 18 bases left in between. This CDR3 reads CASSPDSGLSSPLHF. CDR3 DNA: TGTGCCAGCTCCCCCGACTCAGGGCTCAGTTCACCCCTCCACTTT.

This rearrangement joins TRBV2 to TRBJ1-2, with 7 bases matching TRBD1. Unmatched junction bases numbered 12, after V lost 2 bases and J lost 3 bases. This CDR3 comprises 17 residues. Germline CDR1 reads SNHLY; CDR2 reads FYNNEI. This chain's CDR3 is CASSETVGGASYYGYTF. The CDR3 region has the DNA TGTGCCAGCAGTGAAACGGTAGGGGGCGCATCCTACTATGGCTACACCTTC.

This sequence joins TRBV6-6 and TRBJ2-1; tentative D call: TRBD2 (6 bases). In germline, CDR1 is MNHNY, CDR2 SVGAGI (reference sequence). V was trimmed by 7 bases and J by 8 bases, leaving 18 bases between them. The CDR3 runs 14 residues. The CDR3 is CASTFVGGLDEQFF. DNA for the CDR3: TGTGCCAGCACTTTTGTGGGAGGTTTGGATGAGCAGTTCTTC.

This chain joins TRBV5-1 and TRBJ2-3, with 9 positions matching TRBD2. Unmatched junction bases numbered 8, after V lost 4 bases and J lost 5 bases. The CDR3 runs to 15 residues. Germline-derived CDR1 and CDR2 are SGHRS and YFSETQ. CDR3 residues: CASSLAGGPQDTQYF. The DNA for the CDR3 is TGCGCCAGCAGCCTGGCGGGGGGGCCCCAAGATACGCAGTATTTT.

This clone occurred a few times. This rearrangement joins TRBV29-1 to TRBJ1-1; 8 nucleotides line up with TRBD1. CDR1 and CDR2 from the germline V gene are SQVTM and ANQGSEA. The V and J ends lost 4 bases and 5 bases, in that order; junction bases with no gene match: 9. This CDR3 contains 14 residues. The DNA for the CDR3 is TGCAGCGTTGGACAGGGGTCCCTAAGAACTGAAGCTTTCTTT. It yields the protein CSVGQGSLRTEAFF. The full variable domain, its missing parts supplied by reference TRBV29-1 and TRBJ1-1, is SAVISQKPSRDICQRGTSLTIQCQVDSQVTMMFWYRQQPGQSLTLIATANQGSEATYESGFVIDKFPISRPNLTFSTLTVSNMSPEDSSIYLCSVGQGSLRTEAFFGQGTRLTVV.

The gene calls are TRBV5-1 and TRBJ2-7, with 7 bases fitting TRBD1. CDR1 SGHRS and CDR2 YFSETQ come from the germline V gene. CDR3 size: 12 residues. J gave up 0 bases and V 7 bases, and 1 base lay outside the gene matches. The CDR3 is CASGTASYEQYF. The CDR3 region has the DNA TGCGCCAGCGGGACAGCCTCCTACGAGCAGTACTTC.